This T cell receptor (beta chain) emerged from a study of blood T cell repertoires in COVID-19. Study in general: Some COVID-19 samples were acute and others convalescent; all came from the United States, Italy and Spain.

Everyone who took part was roughly 18 to 89 years old, and they came from about 25 US areas. Shortly before study entry, within 2 weeks, exposed participants had met a COVID-19 case. Source study methods: The assay estimated nucleated cells by amplifying reference gene primers. The method was immunoSEQ multiplex PCR; TCRdb's version includes in-frame clones alone and lacks a portion of them. For V, J and clone size, that table is used; D and trimming come from the DNA. The sample shows roughly 150,000 clones, roughly 84% of them seen only once. CDR1 is SGHTA, CDR2 FQGNSA, per germline. This CDR3 comprises 12 residues. V dropped 5 bases and J dropped 2 bases, with 6 bases sitting between them.

The rearrangement links TRBV7-2 to TRBJ1-1; D not resolved. The sequencing sample was made of PBMCs or T cells enriched from blood (not recorded which). The clonotype comes from a man in his 70s who had been exposed to COVID-19. DNA of the CDR3: TGTGCCAGCAGCCGGGATAACACTGAAGCTTTCTTT. This translates into CASSRDNTEAFF.